This entry describes one TCR beta chain. What this receptor recognizes is not known. No per-base quality is available; no much larger clone lies one base away. This entry is derived from a study of T cell responses to AZD1222 COVID-19 vaccine (dated by TCRdb to the early 2020s). Some background on the complete study: A total of over 230 trial participants underwent TCR sequencing, of whom 200 to 220 received two doses of AZD1222 and about 25 received two doses of the MenACWY control vaccine. Trial participants were enrolled by age into subgroups of 18-55, 56-69 and 70-plus years, and roughly 150, 30 and 60 TCR-sequenced participants, respectively, were included in these subgroups. Beyond this particular receptor, the publication reports: Only six AZD1222 recipients were SARS-CoV-2 seropositive at baseline, limiting conclusions about previously exposed vaccinees. The whole spike protein was spanned by vaccine-associated CD4 TCRs, and dominant responses were seen in regions 160-218 and 743-854. Reportedly, close to half of the unique spike-specific TCRs recognized epitopes lying outside the regions that are mutated in the B.1.351 and B.1.1.7 variants. The 56-69-year group was small, and its depth increase did not reach significance, likely because of low power. Participants were mostly white British, with more females than males. The authors suggested clonal diversity may have been underestimated. A significant rise in spike-specific TCR breadth and depth was observed after two AZD1222 doses relative to day 0 and relative to MenACWY recipients. Because no day 14 peak-response samples were available, repertoires were characterized only after the peak T cell response.

The CDR3 contains 15 residues, cysteine and phenylalanine counted. Of the read, only the CDR3 DNA is kept; its 45 bases are in frame from base 1. CDR1 and CDR2 are read off the germline V gene as MNHEY and SVGEGT. V lost 2 bases and J lost 6 bases; the stretch between them is 17 bases long. The CDR3 regions of human TCRbeta chains were analyzed by immunosequencing. In the authors' own workflow: Repertoire TCRs were checked for matches against a reference library of SARS-CoV-2-specific TCRs that had been generated using the MIRA antigen-specificity platform. Breadth was defined as the fraction of unique TCRs that were SARS-CoV-2-associated. Depth was defined as the fraction of total T cells that were SARS-CoV-2-associated. Using the MIRA data, each spike-specific TCR was mapped to the spike region that the TCR reacts to and placed in a CD4 or CD8 class. Log10-transformed breadth and depth values were compared by one-way ANOVA with Sidak's multiple comparisons tests. TCRdb took over this immuneACCESS table, retaining in-frame rearrangements with V and J assigned. Such tables are incomplete; in checked studies, under half of the missing clones stem from an unresolved V gene, and the remainder is unexplained. V and J calls plus clone size are reproduced from that table; the DNA served to infer D and trimming. In this sample the table shows about 110,000 clones, approximately 91% of which occur a single time. The ten largest clones add up to around 13% of the sample.

Read against the paper, the sample's time point label means: baseline before first vaccination. Read against the paper, the sample's treatment or condition label means: meningococcal conjugate vaccine given as trial control. Vaccinee samples came from UK trials COV001 and COV002, including a single-blind randomized controlled phase 2/3 trial of AZD1222 (ChAdOx1 nCoV-19) in healthy adults. Trial participant PBMC samples were collected at day 0 and day 28 after the second dose for TCRbeta chain sequencing. The material was peripheral blood, obtained on day 0 of MenACWY control vaccination. The clonotype originates from an adult in good health. Here the chain combines TRBV6-2 or TRBV6-3 and TRBJ2-7; possibly the D gene is TRBD1, per 7 matching bases. The CDR3 sequence is CASSYGAGQIIEQYF. The bases read TGTGCCAGCAGTTACGGGGCGGGACAGATCATCGAGCAGTACTTC.